This T cell receptor (beta chain) derives from a study of T cell changes during pregnancy in multiple sclerosis. This CDR3 is 15 amino acids long. Trimming left V 1 base short and J 4 bases short, with 11 bases between. Germline CDR1 is MGHRA and CDR2 is YSYEKL. Assay used: immunoSEQ multiplex PCR; TCRdb lists only in-frame clones, some missing. The sample carries 55,000 to 80,000 clones, about 93% recorded once. The source was CD8+ T cells from peripheral blood mononuclear cells, collected in the second trimester of pregnancy. The gene calls are TRBV4-1 and TRBJ1-5; perhaps TRBD1 as D (6 bases). The origin of this receptor is a female donor with multiple sclerosis, enrolled in a pregnancy study. This CDR3 reads CASSQGGGRNQPQHF. CDR3 bases: TGCGCCAGCAGCCAAGGAGGGGGAAGGAATCAGCCCCAGCATTTT.